Listed below are T cell receptor beta chains from one sample, sequenced in a study of cytomegalovirus exposure and HLA in healthy donors. TCRdb's table, derived via immunoSEQ multiplex PCR, lists solely in-frame clones and lacks some. The sample consists of about 280,000 clones, around nine tenths of them appearing once. Sequencing input: PBMCs. The receptors here all came from a young woman in good health and CMV-seronegative. CDR3s include the opening cysteine and the closing phenylalanine or tryptophan. The D gene is left open where the match is weak. Size is omitted from some rows. Given values are once, few, many or a class for expanded clones.

V gene: TRBV11-3
clone size: .
J gene: TRBJ2-7
D gene: TRBD2
CDR3 DNA: TGTGCCAGCAGCTTAGATGGGACTACCTACGAGCAGTACTTC
CDR3 protein: CASSLDGTTYEQYF

V gene: TRBV14
clone size: .
J gene: TRBJ2-7
D gene: TRBD2
CDR3 DNA: TGTGCCAGCAGCCAAGGGGTCGGGAGGTCCTACGAGCAGTACTTC
CDR3 protein: CASSQGVGRSYEQYF

V gene: TRBV5-6
clone size: .
J gene: TRBJ2-7
D gene: TRBD2
CDR3 DNA: TGTGCCAGCAGCTGGATGACTAGCGGGAGGGCCAGCGAGCAGTACTTC
CDR3 protein: CASSWMTSGRASEQYF

V gene: TRBV10-2
clone size: .
J gene: TRBJ1-2
D gene: TRBD1
CDR3 DNA: TGCGCCAGCAGGACTCCGGACAGGGGGCTCGGTGGCTACACCTTC
CDR3 protein: CASRTPDRGLGGYTF

V gene: TRBV13
clone size: .
J gene: TRBJ2-2
D gene: TRBD1
CDR3 DNA: TGTGCCAGCAGCTTAGAAGGGGGCTCAGGCGGGGAGCTGTTTTTT
CDR3 protein: CASSLEGGSGGELFF

V gene: TRBV30
clone size: .
J gene: TRBJ1-1
D gene: .
CDR3 DNA: TGTGCCTTTTTGAGGGCGGCGGGGTTCACTGAAGCTTTCTTT
CDR3 protein: CAFLRAAGFTEAFF

V gene: TRBV7-2
clone size: .
J gene: TRBJ2-7
D gene: .
CDR3 DNA: TGTGCCAGCAGCCGCCGTTTAGACAGCACACACGAGCAGTACTTC
CDR3 protein: CASSRRLDSTHEQYF

V gene: TRBV5-4
clone size: .
J gene: TRBJ1-1
D gene: .
CDR3 DNA: TGTGCCAGCAGCACCCGACGAGGGCTATGGACTGAAGCTTTCTTT
CDR3 protein: CASSTRRGLWTEAFF

V gene: TRBV6-1
clone size: .
J gene: TRBJ2-7
D gene: TRBD2
CDR3 DNA: TGTGCCAGCACCCCAGGACTAGTAACCTACGAGCAGTACTTC
CDR3 protein: CASTPGLVTYEQYF

V gene: TRBV4-1
clone size: .
J gene: TRBJ2-2
D gene: .
CDR3 DNA: TGCGCCAGCAGCCAACCCCCTAGACTCACCGGGGAGCTGTTTTTT
CDR3 protein: CASSQPPRLTGELFF

V gene: TRBV6-1
clone size: once
J gene: TRBJ2-7
D gene: TRBD1
CDR3 DNA: TGTGCCAGCAGTGATAACCCGACAGGGGGCTACGACGAGCAGTACTTC
CDR3 protein: CASSDNPTGGYDEQYF

V gene: TRBV15
clone size: .
J gene: TRBJ1-1
D gene: .
CDR3 DNA: TGTGCCACACAGACAGGAGTGAACACTGAAGCTTTCTTT
CDR3 protein: CATQTGVNTEAFF

V gene: TRBV7-6
clone size: .
J gene: TRBJ2-3
D gene: .
CDR3 DNA: TGTGCCAGCAGCTTAGATCTCCGGCCGGGGAGGAGCACAGATACGCAGTATTTT
CDR3 protein: CASSLDLRPGRSTDTQYF

V gene: TRBV15
clone size: .
J gene: TRBJ1-2
D gene: TRBD1
CDR3 DNA: TGTGCCACCAGCGGGCGACAGGGTCTTAGATTGAGTGGCTACACCTTC
CDR3 protein: CATSGRQGLRLSGYTF

V gene: TRBV9
clone size: .
J gene: TRBJ2-2
D gene: .
CDR3 DNA: TGTGCCAGCAGCGTAGCAGCGTACACCGGGGAGCTGTTTTTT
CDR3 protein: CASSVAAYTGELFF

V gene: TRBV9
clone size: .
J gene: TRBJ2-3
D gene: TRBD2
CDR3 DNA: TGTGCCAGCAGCGTAGAGCCGGGAGGAGATACGCAGTATTTT
CDR3 protein: CASSVEPGGDTQYF

V gene: TRBV6-5
clone size: .
J gene: TRBJ1-2
D gene: .
CDR3 DNA: TGTGCCAGCAGTTACTCGGTGGCGGTTAACTATGGCTACACCTTC
CDR3 protein: CASSYSVAVNYGYTF

V gene: TRBV27
clone size: .
J gene: TRBJ2-1
D gene: TRBD2
CDR3 DNA: TGTGCCAGCAGTTCAGGCGGGGGGGGGAGCTCCTACAATGAGCAGTTCTTC
CDR3 protein: CASSSGGGGSSYNEQFF

V gene: TRBV27
clone size: .
J gene: TRBJ2-1
D gene: .
CDR3 DNA: TGTGCCAGCAGCCCCGGGACTTACAATGAGCAGTTCTTC
CDR3 protein: CASSPGTYNEQFF

V gene: TRBV27
clone size: once
J gene: TRBJ2-1
D gene: .
CDR3 DNA: TGTGCCAGCAGTTTGAGAGGGTTGCGGGAGCAGTTCTTC
CDR3 protein: CASSLRGLREQFF

V gene: TRBV29-1
clone size: .
J gene: TRBJ1-1
D gene: TRBD1
CDR3 DNA: TGCAGCGTTGAGGAGTGGGACAGCAAAGCTTTCTTT
CDR3 protein: CSVEEWDSKAFF

V gene: TRBV10-3
clone size: .
J gene: TRBJ2-7
D gene: TRBD1
CDR3 DNA: TGTGCCATCAGTGGGTTCGCTGGGGACAGAGTTCGGTCCGAGCAGTACTTC
CDR3 protein: CAISGFAGDRVRSEQYF

V gene: TRBV5-1
clone size: .
J gene: TRBJ2-1
D gene: .
CDR3 DNA: TGCGCCAGCAGCTTAGACAGGTCTTTCTACAATGAGCAGTTCTTC
CDR3 protein: CASSLDRSFYNEQFF

V gene: TRBV30
clone size: .
J gene: TRBJ2-7
D gene: .
CDR3 DNA: TGTGCCTGGAGTCAGGGCTACGAGCAGTACTTC
CDR3 protein: CAWSQGYEQYF

V gene: TRBV5-1
clone size: .
J gene: TRBJ1-1
D gene: TRBD1
CDR3 DNA: TGCGCCAGCAGCTTGAGGGGAGTAGGGGGCTTCGGTTGGACTGAAGCTTTCTTT
CDR3 protein: CASSLRGVGGFGWTEAFF

V gene: TRBV25-1
clone size: few
J gene: TRBJ2-2
D gene: .
CDR3 DNA: TGTGCCAGCAGGTGGGGGCCCGGGGAGCTGTTTTTT
CDR3 protein: CASRWGPGELFF

V gene: TRBV27
clone size: .
J gene: TRBJ2-1
D gene: .
CDR3 DNA: TGTGCCAGCAGAAATGGACTTTACCAGCAGTTCTTC
CDR3 protein: CASRNGLYQQFF

V gene: TRBV2
clone size: .
J gene: TRBJ2-1
D gene: .
CDR3 DNA: TGTGCCAGCACCGGCGGGGGACACTACAATGAGCAGTTCTTC
CDR3 protein: CASTGGGHYNEQFF

V gene: TRBV2
clone size: .
J gene: TRBJ2-1
D gene: .
CDR3 DNA: TGTGCCAGCAGGGAATCCTCTAGGATTAACAATGAGCAGTTCTTC
CDR3 protein: CASRESSRINNEQFF

V gene: TRBV29-1
clone size: .
J gene: TRBJ1-5
D gene: .
CDR3 DNA: TGCAGCGTTTTTCTGTCGCAGGTGAACGGACCGGAGGGTAATCAGCCCCAGCATTTT
CDR3 protein: CSVFLSQVNGPEGNQPQHF

V gene: TRBV2
clone size: .
J gene: TRBJ1-1
D gene: TRBD1
CDR3 DNA: TGTGCCAGCAGTGTGGACAGGGATTGGGCTTTCTTT
CDR3 protein: CASSVDRDWAFF

V gene: TRBV6-5
clone size: .
J gene: TRBJ2-5
D gene: TRBD1
CDR3 DNA: TGTGCCACCGGGACAGCTCAAGAGACCCAGTACTTC
CDR3 protein: CATGTAQETQYF

V gene: TRBV27
clone size: few
J gene: TRBJ1-5
D gene: .
CDR3 DNA: TGTGCCAGCAGTTGGGCCCCTTGGTCTCAGCCCCAGCATTTT
CDR3 protein: CASSWAPWSQPQHF

V gene: TRBV10-3
clone size: .
J gene: TRBJ1-1
D gene: .
CDR3 DNA: TGTGCCATCAGAACTTTGGGGGGCACTGAAGCTTTCTTT
CDR3 protein: CAIRTLGGTEAFF

V gene: TRBV27
clone size: .
J gene: TRBJ1-2
D gene: .
CDR3 DNA: TGTGCCAGCAGCCAGGGTAACTATGGCTACACCTTC
CDR3 protein: CASSQGNYGYTF

V gene: TRBV11-2
clone size: many
J gene: TRBJ2-3
D gene: .
CDR3 DNA: TGTGCCAGCAGCCCCCCCGGGAGAAGCACAGATACGCAGTATTTT
CDR3 protein: CASSPPGRSTDTQYF

V gene: TRBV5-1
clone size: .
J gene: TRBJ2-7
D gene: .
CDR3 DNA: TGCGCCAGCAGCTTGGAAAACAGGGCGACTTCCTACGAGCAGTACTTC
CDR3 protein: CASSLENRATSYEQYF

V gene: TRBV7-2
clone size: few
J gene: TRBJ2-7
D gene: TRBD2
CDR3 DNA: TGTGCCAGCAGCACAACTAGCGGCAACGGGTACGAGCAGTACTTC
CDR3 protein: CASSTTSGNGYEQYF

V gene: TRBV6-5
clone size: .
J gene: TRBJ2-5
D gene: TRBD1
CDR3 DNA: TGTGCCATTCGACAGGGGTACCAAGAGACCCAGTACTTC
CDR3 protein: CAIRQGYQETQYF

V gene: TRBV4-2
clone size: .
J gene: TRBJ2-7
D gene: TRBD1
CDR3 DNA: TGTGCCAGCAGCCAAAGCCAGACAGGGTACGAGCAGTACTTC
CDR3 protein: CASSQSQTGYEQYF

V gene: TRBV4-3
clone size: .
J gene: TRBJ1-3
D gene: .
CDR3 DNA: TGCGCCAGCAGCCAAGAAGCGGGGAGCTCTGGAAACACCATATATTTT
CDR3 protein: CASSQEAGSSGNTIYF

V gene: TRBV2
clone size: .
J gene: TRBJ1-1
D gene: .
CDR3 DNA: TGTGCCACCTCGGACAGTGAGAACACTGAAGCTTTCTTT
CDR3 protein: CATSDSENTEAFF

V gene: TRBV6-5
clone size: .
J gene: TRBJ2-3
D gene: .
CDR3 DNA: TGTGCCAGCAGTTACACAGGACGCACAGATACGCAGTATTTT
CDR3 protein: CASSYTGRTDTQYF

V gene: TRBV29-1
clone size: .
J gene: TRBJ1-2
D gene: TRBD1
CDR3 DNA: TGCAGCGTTCCATTGGGACAGACGAGCGGGGGGTACACCTTC
CDR3 protein: CSVPLGQTSGGYTF

V gene: TRBV18
clone size: .
J gene: TRBJ2-6
D gene: .
CDR3 DNA: TGTGCCAGCACCCAGGGCGCTGGGGCCAACGTCCTGACTTTC
CDR3 protein: CASTQGAGANVLTF

V gene: TRBV7-2
clone size: .
J gene: TRBJ2-1
D gene: .
CDR3 DNA: TGTGCCAGCAGTTTTACAGGGCCTCCTGAGCAGTTCTTC
CDR3 protein: CASSFTGPPEQFF

V gene: TRBV5-1
clone size: .
J gene: TRBJ2-5
D gene: TRBD2
CDR3 DNA: TGCGCCAGCAGCAGAGGGACTAGCGGTGGAGAGACCCAGTACTTC
CDR3 protein: CASSRGTSGGETQYF